The T cell receptor (beta chain) under discussion was sequenced for a study of tumor and adjacent non-tumor tissue in lung cancer. A modified ARM-PCR protocol with three rounds of nested PCR amplified TCRbeta. TCRdb itself ran the multiplex PCR reads through MiXCR, one entry per CDR3 protein. The repertoire holds about 75,000 distinct CDR3 sequences, with around four fifths as singletons. Concerning this clonotype: Its antigen is currently unknown. A read error may account for a junction end that differs from germline.

Study results and limitations: TCR diversity was significantly greater in tumor than normal lung tissue. Shorter survival was associated with higher TCR diversity in tumors. In normal lung, the top 100 clones were significantly more dominant than in tumor.

The CDR3 has 13 amino acids. The germline V gene encodes CDR1 MNHNY and CDR2 SVGAGI (reference sequence). The template was RNA from unsorted bulk tissue. The clonotype originates from a woman aged 45-59 years with non-small cell lung cancer. J is TRBJ2-5 and V is TRBV6-6; D uncertain. What was sequenced was lung tumor tissue. CDR3 residues: CASNPSKQETQYF. As DNA, the CDR3 is TGTGCAAGCAACCCCAGCAAGCAAGAGACCCAGTACTTC.